This passage covers 28 T cell receptor beta chains from one sample sequenced in a study of blood T cell repertoires in COVID-19. Assay: immunoSEQ multiplex PCR; the TCRdb copy retains only in-frame clones and omits some. This table has about 73,000 clones, around 83% appearing once. The sequencing input was peripheral blood. The receptors were gathered from a man over 45 with active COVID-19.

The rearrangement links TRBV6-2 or TRBV6-3 to TRBJ2-7; 7 nucleotides line up with TRBD1. After removal of 3 bases from V and 5 bases from J, the junction contained 7 bases not matched to a gene. CDR3 length: 14 residues. Germline values: CDR1 MNHEY, CDR2 SVGEGT. In DNA form, the CDR3 reads TGTGCCAGCAGTTATGTCGCCAGGGGGAACGAGCAGTACTTC. This encodes CASSYVARGNEQYF.

This clone was seen only once. V and J are TRBV3-1 (or the pseudogene TRBV3-2) and TRBJ1-4; no firm D call. This CDR3 spans 13 amino acids. Trimming left V 1 base short and J 7 bases short, with 7 bases between. The germline V gene encodes CDR1 LGHDT and CDR2 YNNKEL (reference sequence). The CDR3 DNA is TGTGCCAGCAGCCAAGTCGAGGGTGAAAAACTGTTTTTT. Protein product: CASSQVEGEKLFF.

The rearrangement joins TRBV2 to TRBJ2-5; the D is unclear. This CDR3 comprises 13 residues. Trimming left V 3 bases short and J 1 base short, with 6 bases between. Per the germline V gene, CDR1 is SNHLY and CDR2 is FYNNEI. As DNA, the CDR3 is TGTGCCAGCAGTGAGTCTCGCCAAGAGACCCAGTACTTC. Translated, it gives CASSESRQETQYF.

This chain links TRBV9 with TRBJ2-3, with D perhaps TRBD1 (5 bases). The germline V gene has CDR1 SGDLS and CDR2 YYNGEE. The CDR3 loop spans 17 amino acids. Trimming cost V 4 bases and J 0 bases, with 18 bases left between them. The CDR3 DNA is TGTGCCAGCAGCACCCGAATAGGGGTATCGAGCACAGATACGCAGTATTTT. It yields the protein CASSTRIGVSSTDTQYF.

This sequence joins TRBV30 and TRBJ2-5; 12 bases align to TRBD2. The CDR3 has 18 residues. With V trimmed by 0 bases and J by 4 bases, 12 bases remained unmatched. Germline CDR1 GTSNPN, CDR2 SVGIG (reference sequence). In DNA, the CDR3 is TGTGCCTGGAGTGTATCTAGCGGGAGGGCCTGGCGAGGAGAGACCCAGTACTTC. Its translation is CAWSVSSGRAWRGETQYF.

Written as DNA, the CDR3 is TGTGCCAGCAGTCGCCAGGGGGCAAGTGGCTACACCTTC. This translates into CASSRQGASGYTF. The gene calls are TRBV27 and TRBJ1-2; 8 bases are a match to TRBD1. The CDR3 extends over 13 amino acids. Trimming at V came to 5 bases and at J to 7 bases, leaving 6 bases not matched to a gene. In germline, CDR1 is MNHEY, CDR2 SMNVEV (reference sequence).

The chain uses TRBV14 and TRBJ2-1, with 10 bases fitting TRBD2. This CDR3 comprises 15 residues. CDR1 and CDR2 (germline): SGHDN, FVKESK. Trimming cost V 4 bases and J 3 bases; bases outside gene matches: 3. The CDR3 here is CASSPRLAGYNEQFF. CDR3 coding DNA: TGTGCCAGCAGCCCCCGACTAGCGGGCTACAATGAGCAGTTCTTC.

This clone was detected a few times. The V call is TRBV3-1 (or the pseudogene TRBV3-2), the J call TRBJ2-7; D may be TRBD1 (5 bases). The CDR3 extends over 13 amino acids. Germline CDR1 is LGHDT and CDR2 is YNNKEL (reference sequence). V shed 4 bases and J shed 6 bases, with 13 bases lying between them. The CDR3 nucleotides read TGTGCCAGCAGCCTGGGGCTTCAGGGCGAGCAGTACTTC. This encodes CASSLGLQGEQYF.

The rearrangement uses TRBV19 and TRBJ2-7; 10 bases map to TRBD2. J lost 2 bases, V lost 7 bases, and 8 bases had no gene match. CDR3 length: 15 residues. CDR1 is LNHDA and CDR2 is SQIVND in the germline V gene (reference sequence). This CDR3 is CASTPRTSGTYEQYF. Here the CDR3 DNA reads TGTGCCAGTACCCCCCGGACTAGCGGCACCTACGAGCAGTACTTC.

This chain links TRBV7-3 with TRBJ2-5; D is undetermined. The V and J ends lost 2 bases and 5 bases respectively, with 15 bases between them. Germline CDR1 and CDR2: SGHTA and FQGTGA. The CDR3 totals 15 residues. The CDR3 loop is CASSLGGNSRETQYF. The CDR3 DNA reads as TGTGCCAGCAGCTTAGGTGGTAACTCCCGGGAGACCCAGTACTTC.

J is TRBJ2-2 and V is TRBV3-1 (or the pseudogene TRBV3-2); 7 bases map to TRBD2. Germline V CDR1 and CDR2: LGHDT, YNNKEL (reference sequence). V shed 4 bases and J 5 bases; nucleotides not matched to a gene: 10. The CDR3 extends over 16 amino acids. The CDR3 is CASSRSSGGETGELFF. The CDR3 DNA sequence: TGTGCCAGCAGCCGATCTAGCGGAGGAGAAACCGGGGAGCTGTTTTTT.

The chain has TRBV18 and TRBJ1-6; 7 bases fit TRBD1. Looked up from germline, CDR1 is KGHSH and CDR2 is LQKENI. V lost 1 base to trimming and J lost 8 bases; unmatched junction nucleotides: 8. The CDR3 extends over 16 amino acids. CDR3 bases: TGTGCCAGCTCACCACTGGTCAGGGGGTCCGATTCACCCCTCCACTTT. It specifies CASSPLVRGSDSPLHF. The full variable domain, completed using reference TRBV18 and TRBJ1-6, is NAGVMQNPRHLVRRRGQEARLRCSPMKGHSHVYWYRQLPEEGLKFMVYLQKENIIDESGMPKERFSAEFPKEGPSILRIQQVVRGDSAAYFCASSPLVRGSDSPLHFGNGTRLTVT.

V is TRBV4-1 and J is TRBJ2-1, with D perhaps matching TRBD1 (6 bases). The CDR3 is 16 residues long. Germline V gene lookup returns CDR1 MGHRA and CDR2 YSYEKL. V dropped 0 bases and J dropped 2 bases, with 11 bases sitting between them. The CDR3 sequence: CASSQDDRSAYNEQFF. The CDR3 nucleotides read TGCGCCAGCAGCCAAGATGACAGGTCAGCCTACAATGAGCAGTTCTTC.

This chain connects TRBV28 to TRBJ1-2; perhaps TRBD1 as D (6 bases). The CDR3 sequence is 16 residues long. Trimming shortened V by 7 bases and J by 4 bases, and 22 bases separated the two germline ends. CDR1 MDHEN and CDR2 SYDVKM come from the germline V gene. CDR3 DNA: TGTGCCAGCACGTCATTTGAAGCTGACAGGACCTATGGCTACACCTTC. This encodes CASTSFEADRTYGYTF.

The chain joins TRBV5-1 to TRBJ2-2, with TRBD1 as a possible D gene (5 bases). The CDR3 has 14 amino acids. Germline-derived CDR1 and CDR2 are SGHRS and YFSETQ. The ends were cut back, 2 bases at V and 4 bases at J, with 9 bases in the middle. Here the CDR3 DNA reads TGCGCCAGCAGCTTACAGGTGCTCACCGGGGAGCTGTTTTTT. Residues: CASSLQVLTGELFF.

V gene TRBV27 combines with J gene TRBJ1-1, with 8 bases fitting TRBD1. V shed 5 bases, J shed 7 bases, and the junction held 6 bases outside the gene matches. The CDR3 loop spans 13 amino acids. Germline V gene lookup returns CDR1 MNHEY and CDR2 SMNVEV (reference sequence). The CDR3 DNA reads TGTGCCAGCAGTAATCCAGGGGGCCTTGAAGCTTTCTTT. Amino acids: CASSNPGGLEAFF.

The rearrangement uses TRBV5-1 and TRBJ2-1; 7 bases align to TRBD2. The CDR3 sequence is 17 residues long. Germline V lookup: CDR1 SGHRS, CDR2 YFSETQ. The J segment lost 4 bases and the V segment lost 4 bases, leaving 14 bases of the junction unmatched. CDR3 sequence reads: CASSRSPRASGYNEQFF. CDR3 nucleotide sequence: TGCGCCAGCAGCCGGTCCCCACGGGCTAGCGGTTACAATGAGCAGTTCTTC.

V is TRBV5-1 and J is TRBJ2-1; TRBD2 is a possible D gene (5 bases). The germline gives CDR1 SGHRS, CDR2 YFSETQ. Trimming stripped 0 bases from V and 10 bases from J, with 17 bases between. CDR3 length: 15 amino acids. The DNA for the CDR3 is TGCGCCAGCAGCTTGGGGCCGACTACCGGGCGAGAGCAGTTCTTC. Protein product: CASSLGPTTGREQFF.

This chain connects TRBV5-1 to TRBJ1-1; 8 bases map to TRBD1. The germline V gene has CDR1 SGHRS and CDR2 YFSETQ. The V gene end was trimmed by 4 bases and the J gene end by 8 bases; junction bases not matched to a gene: 7. The CDR3 covers 13 residues. DNA for the CDR3: TGCGCCAGCAGCCCCGCAGGGACAGGAGAAGCTTTCTTT. It specifies CASSPAGTGEAFF.

The chain carries TRBV3-1 (or the pseudogene TRBV3-2) and TRBJ2-7, with 9 bases matching TRBD2. The germline V gene encodes CDR1 LGHDT and CDR2 YNNKEL (reference sequence). This CDR3 spans 20 amino acids. Losses at the gene ends were 4 bases for V and 4 bases for J; bases not matched to a gene: 23. This chain's CDR3 is CASSRSGTSCSGRVIYEQYF. The DNA for the CDR3 is TGTGCCAGCAGCCGTTCCGGGACTAGCTGTTCAGGGCGGGTTATTTACGAGCAGTACTTC.

This clone was observed once. The chain joins TRBV5-4 to TRBJ2-1, with 12 bases matching TRBD2. This CDR3 comprises 15 residues. V lost 0 bases, J lost 6 bases, and 1 base stayed unmatched. CDR1 is SGHNT and CDR2 is YYREEE in the germline V gene (reference sequence). The DNA for the CDR3 is TGTGCCAGCAGCTTGGGACTAGCGGGAGCCAATGAGCAGTTCTTC. This encodes CASSLGLAGANEQFF.

The gene calls are TRBV5-8 and TRBJ1-2; perhaps TRBD1 as D (6 bases). Trimming removed 2 bases from V and 2 bases from J, with 10 bases in between. Germline V lookup: CDR1 SGHTS, CDR2 YDEGEE. The CDR3 runs 14 residues. CDR3: CASSFTGQNYGYTF. As DNA, the CDR3 is TGTGCCAGCAGCTTTACTGGACAGAACTATGGCTACACCTTC.

The gene calls are TRBV2 and TRBJ1-1, with TRBD1 identical over 8 bases. CDR1 and CDR2 from the germline V gene are SNHLY and FYNNEI. CDR3 length: 15 residues. The V segment lost 5 bases and the J segment 0 bases; nucleotides outside the gene matches: 5. The CDR3 loop is CASSKDRGLNTEAFF. CDR3 sequence (DNA): TGTGCCAGCAGTAAAGACAGGGGATTGAACACTGAAGCTTTCTTT.

J is TRBJ2-5 and V is TRBV28; 7 nucleotides line up with TRBD1. V lost 0 bases to trimming and J lost 0 bases; unmatched junction nucleotides: 4. Germline-derived CDR1 and CDR2 are MDHEN and SYDVKM. The CDR3 is 16 amino acids. Here the CDR3 DNA reads TGTGCCAGCAGTTTATGGGGGGACAGAGACCAAGAGACCCAGTACTTC. This translates into CASSLWGDRDQETQYF. The whole variable domain, remainder taken from reference TRBV28 and TRBJ2-5, is DVKVTQSSRYLVKRTGEKVFLECVQDMDHENMFWYRQDPGLGLRLIYFSYDVKMKEKGDIPEGYSVSREKKERFSLILESASTNQTSMYLCASSLWGDRDQETQYFGPGTRLLVL.

This chain links TRBV12-3 or TRBV12-4 with TRBJ2-5, with a weak D call TRBD2 (6 bases). CDR3 length: 13 residues. V was shortened by 7 bases and J by 0 bases, with 9 bases between the two germline ends. Here the CDR3 reads CASTWGDQETQYF. CDR3 DNA sequence: TGTGCCAGCACCTGGGGGGACCAAGAGACCCAGTACTTC.

This clone was counted only a few times. The V and J genes are TRBV10-1 and TRBJ2-7; 8 nucleotides align to TRBD1. V shed 7 bases, J shed 2 bases, and the junction held 1 base outside the gene matches. Germline V gene lookup returns CDR1 WNHNN and CDR2 SYGVQD (reference sequence). CDR3 length: 12 residues. CDR3 sequence: CASKTGAYEQYF. CDR3 bases: TGCGCCAGCAAGACAGGGGCCTACGAGCAGTACTTC.

This chain uses TRBV5-1 with TRBJ2-6; no clear D. Trimming took 1 base from V and 0 from J, leaving 14 bases between them. The CDR3 runs 18 residues. The V gene's germline CDR1 is SGHRS and CDR2 YFSETQ. The CDR3 region is CASSLTWPPYSGANVLTF. The CDR3 nucleotides are TGCGCCAGCAGCTTGACCTGGCCTCCATACTCTGGGGCCAACGTCCTGACTTTC. Full variable domain (rest looked up from reference TRBV5-1 and TRBJ2-6): KAGVTQTPRYLIKTRGQQVTLSCSPISGHRSVSWYQQTPGQGLQFLFEYFSETQRNKGNFPGRFSGRQFSNSRSEMNVSTLELGDSALYLCASSLTWPPYSGANVLTFGAGSRLTVL.

A word on this clone: Relative to the germline gene, one junction end is altered; a read error may explain this. This CDR3 reads CASSQDRATGYTF. In nucleotides, the CDR3 is TGCGCCAGCAGTCAAGACAGGGCCACTGGCTACACCTTC. The rearrangement links TRBV4-3 to TRBJ1-2, with 7 bases matching TRBD1. CDR1 LGHNA and CDR2 YSLEER come from the germline V gene. This CDR3 contains 13 residues.